Given below is one T cell receptor beta chain in context. Its matching antigen is unknown. This CDR3 is built from 12 residues. Looked up from germline, CDR1 is SGHDT and CDR2 is YYEEEE. V lost 1 base and J 9 bases, leaving 8 bases between the germline ends. This sample is drawn from a study of T cell responses to AZD1222 COVID-19 vaccine. Study-wide findings and caveats: Clonal diversity was possibly underestimated; the donors were predominantly white British and more often female.

TCRdb keeps only in-frame clones here, not all; method: immunoSEQ multiplex PCR. The sample carries 95,000 to 150,000 clones, around 86% recorded once. The sequences come from peripheral blood, collected on day 0 of AZD1222 vaccination. The chain joins TRBV5-6 to TRBJ1-5; D is perhaps TRBD1 (5 bases). The TCR was taken from an adult in good health. The CDR3 nucleotides read TGTGCCAGCAGCTTGAGAGGGGTGCCCCAGCATTTT. Protein product: CASSLRGVPQHF. The whole variable domain, filled in from reference TRBV5-6 and TRBJ1-5, reads DAGVTQSPTHLIKTRGQQVTLRCSPKSGHDTVSWYQQALGQGPQFIFQYYEEEERQRGNFPDRFSGHQFPNYSSELNVNALLLGDSALYLCASSLRGVPQHFGDGTRLSIL.